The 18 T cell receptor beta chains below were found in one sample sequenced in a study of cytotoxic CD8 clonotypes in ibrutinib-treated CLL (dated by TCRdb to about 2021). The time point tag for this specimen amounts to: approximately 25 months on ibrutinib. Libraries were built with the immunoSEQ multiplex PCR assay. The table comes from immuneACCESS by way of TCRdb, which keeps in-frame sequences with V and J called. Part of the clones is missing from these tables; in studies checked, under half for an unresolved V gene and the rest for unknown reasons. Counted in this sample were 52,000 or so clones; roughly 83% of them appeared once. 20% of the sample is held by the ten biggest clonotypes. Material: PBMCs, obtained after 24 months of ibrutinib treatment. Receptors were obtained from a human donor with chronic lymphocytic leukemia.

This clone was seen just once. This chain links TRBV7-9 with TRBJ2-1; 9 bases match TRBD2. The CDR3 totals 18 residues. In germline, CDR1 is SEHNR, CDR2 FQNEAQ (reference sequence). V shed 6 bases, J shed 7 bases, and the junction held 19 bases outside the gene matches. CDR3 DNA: TGTGCCAGCAGTTGGAACCGTGGCGGGAGGGCCGGAGTGAATGAGCAGTTCTTC. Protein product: CASSWNRGGRAGVNEQFF.

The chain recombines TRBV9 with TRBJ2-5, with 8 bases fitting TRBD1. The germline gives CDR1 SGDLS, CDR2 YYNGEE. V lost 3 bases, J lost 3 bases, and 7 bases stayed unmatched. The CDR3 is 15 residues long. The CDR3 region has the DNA TGTGCCAGCAGCGCCGTAGACAGGGGTGAAGAGACCCAGTACTTC. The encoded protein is CASSAVDRGEETQYF.

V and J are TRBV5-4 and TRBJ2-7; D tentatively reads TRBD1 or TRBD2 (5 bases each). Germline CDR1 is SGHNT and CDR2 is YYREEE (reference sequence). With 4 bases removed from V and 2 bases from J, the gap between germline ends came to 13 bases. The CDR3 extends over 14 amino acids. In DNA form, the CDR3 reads TGTGCCAGCAGCCCCGTTGGGGGAGCCTACGAGCAGTACTTC. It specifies CASSPVGGAYEQYF.

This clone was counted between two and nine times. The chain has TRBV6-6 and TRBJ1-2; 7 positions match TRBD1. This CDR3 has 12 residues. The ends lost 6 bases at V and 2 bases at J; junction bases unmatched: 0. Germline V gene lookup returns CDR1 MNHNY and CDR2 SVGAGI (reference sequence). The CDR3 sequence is CASRTGNYGYTF. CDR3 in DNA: TGTGCCAGCAGGACAGGGAACTATGGCTACACCTTC.

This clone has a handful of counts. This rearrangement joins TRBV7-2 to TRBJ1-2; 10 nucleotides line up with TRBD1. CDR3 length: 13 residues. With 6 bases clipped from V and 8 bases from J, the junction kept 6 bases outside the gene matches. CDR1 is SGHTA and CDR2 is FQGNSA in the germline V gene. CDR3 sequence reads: CASRLGQGWGYTF. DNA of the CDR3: TGTGCCAGCAGACTGGGACAGGGGTGGGGCTACACCTTC. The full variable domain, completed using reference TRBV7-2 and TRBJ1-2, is GAGVSQSPSNKVTEKGKDVELRCDPISGHTALYWYRQSLGQGLEFLIYFQGNSAPDKSGLPSDRFSAERTGGSVSTLTIQRTQQEDSAVYLCASRLGQGWGYTFGSGTRLTVV.

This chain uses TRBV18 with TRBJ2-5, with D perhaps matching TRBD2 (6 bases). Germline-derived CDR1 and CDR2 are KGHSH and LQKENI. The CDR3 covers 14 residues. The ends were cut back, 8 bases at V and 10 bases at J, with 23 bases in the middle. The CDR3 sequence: CASLSRDSSRGQYF. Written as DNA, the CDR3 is TGTGCCAGCCTCAGCCGGGACTCAAGCCGGGGCCAGTACTTC.

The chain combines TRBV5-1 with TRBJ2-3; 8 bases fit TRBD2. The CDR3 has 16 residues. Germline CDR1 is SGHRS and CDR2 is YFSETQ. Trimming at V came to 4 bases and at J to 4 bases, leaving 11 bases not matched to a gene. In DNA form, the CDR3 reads TGCGCCAGCAGCCTTGGGACTAGGGGGGCCCCAGATACGCAGTATTTT. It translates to CASSLGTRGAPDTQYF.

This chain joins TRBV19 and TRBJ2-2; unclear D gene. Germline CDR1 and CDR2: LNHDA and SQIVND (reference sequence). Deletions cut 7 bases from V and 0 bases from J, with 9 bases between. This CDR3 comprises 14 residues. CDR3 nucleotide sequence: TGTGCCAGTAAAGGCTCCGCGAACACCGGGGAGCTGTTTTTT. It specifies CASKGSANTGELFF. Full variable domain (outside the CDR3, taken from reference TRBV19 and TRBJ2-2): DGGITQSPKYLFRKEGQNVTLSCEQNLNHDAMYWYRQDPGQGLRLIYYSQIVNDFQKGDIAEGYSVSREKKESFPLTVTSAQKNPTAFYLCASKGSANTGELFFGEGSRLTVL.

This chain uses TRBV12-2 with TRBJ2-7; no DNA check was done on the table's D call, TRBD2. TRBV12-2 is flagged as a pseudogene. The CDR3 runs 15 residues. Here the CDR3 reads CASRPFSGSSVEQYF. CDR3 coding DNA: TGTGCAAGTCGCCCTTTTAGCGGGAGTTCAGTCGAGCAGTACTTC.

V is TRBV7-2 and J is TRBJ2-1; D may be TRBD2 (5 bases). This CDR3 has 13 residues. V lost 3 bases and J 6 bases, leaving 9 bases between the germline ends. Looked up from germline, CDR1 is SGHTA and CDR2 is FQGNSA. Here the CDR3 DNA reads TGTGCCAGCAGCTTCGGCGGGCCCAATGAGCAGTTCTTC. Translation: CASSFGGPNEQFF. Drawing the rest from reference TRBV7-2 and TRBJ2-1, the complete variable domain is GAGVSQSPSNKVTEKGKDVELRCDPISGHTALYWYRQSLGQGLEFLIYFQGNSAPDKSGLPSDRFSAERTGGSVSTLTIQRTQQEDSAVYLCASSFGGPNEQFFGPGTRLTVL.

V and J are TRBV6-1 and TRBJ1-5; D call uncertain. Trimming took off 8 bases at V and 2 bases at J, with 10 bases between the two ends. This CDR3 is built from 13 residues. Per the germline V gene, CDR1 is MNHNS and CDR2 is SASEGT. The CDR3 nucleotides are TGTGCCAGCCAAGAGGTAGGCAATCAGCCCCAGCATTTT. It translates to CASQEVGNQPQHF.

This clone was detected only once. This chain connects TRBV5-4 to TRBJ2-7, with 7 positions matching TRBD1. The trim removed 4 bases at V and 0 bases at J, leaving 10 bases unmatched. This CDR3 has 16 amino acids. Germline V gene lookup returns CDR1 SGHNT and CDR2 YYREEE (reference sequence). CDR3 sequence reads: CASSTNRDRSSYEQYF. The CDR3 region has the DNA TGTGCCAGCAGCACAAACAGGGACAGAAGCTCCTACGAGCAGTACTTC.

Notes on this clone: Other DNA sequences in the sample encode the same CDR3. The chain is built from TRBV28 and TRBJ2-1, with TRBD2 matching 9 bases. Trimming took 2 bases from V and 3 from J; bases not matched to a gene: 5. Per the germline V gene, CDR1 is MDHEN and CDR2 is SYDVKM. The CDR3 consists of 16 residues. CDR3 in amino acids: CASSLPSGISYNEQFF. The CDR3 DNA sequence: TGTGCCAGCAGTTTACCTAGCGGGATTAGCTACAATGAGCAGTTCTTC. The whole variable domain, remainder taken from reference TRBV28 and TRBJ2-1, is DVKVTQSSRYLVKRTGEKVFLECVQDMDHENMFWYRQDPGLGLRLIYFSYDVKMKEKGDIPEGYSVSREKKERFSLILESASTNQTSMYLCASSLPSGISYNEQFFGPGTRLTVL.

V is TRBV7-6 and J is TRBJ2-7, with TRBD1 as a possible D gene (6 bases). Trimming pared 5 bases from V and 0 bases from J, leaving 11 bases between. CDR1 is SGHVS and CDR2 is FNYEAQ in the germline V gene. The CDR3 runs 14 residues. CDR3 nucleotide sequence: TGTGCCAGCAGCCCGGACAGAAGCTCCTACGAGCAGTACTTC. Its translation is CASSPDRSSYEQYF.

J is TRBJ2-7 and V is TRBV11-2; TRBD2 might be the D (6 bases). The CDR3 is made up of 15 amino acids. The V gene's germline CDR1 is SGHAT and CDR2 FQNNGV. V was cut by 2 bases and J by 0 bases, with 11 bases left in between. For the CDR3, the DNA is TGTGCCAGCAGCTTAAGTCGGGGACTCTCCTACGAGCAGTACTTC. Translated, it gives CASSLSRGLSYEQYF.

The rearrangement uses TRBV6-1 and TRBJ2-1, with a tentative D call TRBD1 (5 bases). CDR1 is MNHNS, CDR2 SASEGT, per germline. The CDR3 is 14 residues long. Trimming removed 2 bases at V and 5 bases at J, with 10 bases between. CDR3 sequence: CASSEQGYNNEQFF. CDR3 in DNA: TGTGCCAGCAGTGAACAGGGTTACAACAATGAGCAGTTCTTC.

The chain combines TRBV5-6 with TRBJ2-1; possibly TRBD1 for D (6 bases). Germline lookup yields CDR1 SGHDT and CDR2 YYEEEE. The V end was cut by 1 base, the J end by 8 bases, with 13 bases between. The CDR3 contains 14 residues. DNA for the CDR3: TGTGCCAGCAGCTTGAGGCAGGGGACCTATGAGCAGTTCTTC. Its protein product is CASSLRQGTYEQFF.

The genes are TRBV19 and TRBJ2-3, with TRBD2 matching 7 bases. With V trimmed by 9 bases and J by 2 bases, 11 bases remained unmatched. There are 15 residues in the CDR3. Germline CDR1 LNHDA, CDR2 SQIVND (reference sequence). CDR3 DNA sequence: TGTGCCAGCCAGGCAAGCGGGACCATCACAGATACGCAGTATTTT. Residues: CASQASGTITDTQYF.